The 10 T cell receptor beta chains listed next were all sequenced from one sample in a study of OX40 agonist ivuxolimab in advanced cancers. Library preparation used the immunoSEQ multiplex PCR assay. The immuneACCESS repertoire file appears here via TCRdb, limited to in-frame rearrangements. These files lack a portion of the clones; in checked studies, under half of the deficit traces to unresolved V genes, and the cause of the others is not known. Here the sample has 66,000 or so clones; roughly nine tenths occur a single time. 2% to 2.5% of the sample lies in the top ten. The sequences come from CD4+ or CD8+ T cells sorted from blood, collected in a trial of the OX40 agonist ivuxolimab. These receptors were collected from an adult with an advanced solid tumor such as melanoma, head and neck, liver or kidney cancer.

The rearrangement joins TRBV6-1 to TRBJ2-7; 8 positions match TRBD1. CDR1 is MNHNS, CDR2 SASEGT, per germline. V lost 5 bases and J lost 4; bases outside the gene matches: 4. The CDR3 is made up of 13 amino acids. The CDR3 DNA is TGTGCCAGCAGTTGGACAGGGAGATACGAGCAGTACTTC. It translates to CASSWTGRYEQYF.

The genes are TRBV11-3 and TRBJ2-1; no definite D call. V gave up 5 bases and J gave up 2 bases, with 13 bases separating them. Per germline, CDR1 SGHNT and CDR2 YENEEA. The CDR3 has 15 amino acids. This CDR3 is CASSLTRQTYNEQFF. DNA for the CDR3: TGTGCCAGCAGCCTGACCCGGCAGACCTACAATGAGCAGTTCTTC.

The chain combines TRBV6-1 with TRBJ2-3; 9 bases agree with TRBD2. Germline CDR1 MNHNS, CDR2 SASEGT. This CDR3 comprises 15 residues. Trimming removed 5 bases from V and 3 bases from J; junction bases left unmatched: 6. The CDR3 spells CASSSAGGRTDTQYF. In DNA form, the CDR3 reads TGTGCCAGCAGTTCAGCGGGGGGCCGGACAGATACGCAGTATTTT.

This rearrangement joins TRBV28 to TRBJ2-2; maybe TRBD1 (6 bases). Germline CDR1 is MDHEN and CDR2 is SYDVKM. CDR3 length: 15 amino acids. Trimming removed 3 bases at V and 4 bases at J, with 12 bases between. CDR3: CASSFLQGSTGELFF. The CDR3, as DNA: TGTGCCAGCAGTTTTTTACAGGGTAGCACCGGGGAGCTGTTTTTT.

This chain uses TRBV18 with TRBJ2-2, with D tentatively TRBD1 or TRBD2 (6 bases each). Germline CDR1 and CDR2: KGHSH and LQKENI. V was shortened by 4 bases and J by 0 bases, with 15 bases between the two germline ends. CDR3 length equals 17 residues. In nucleotides, the CDR3 is TGTGCCAGCTCACTTACTTCGGGGGCCGCGAACACCGGGGAGCTGTTTTTT. Translating it yields CASSLTSGAANTGELFF.

This rearrangement joins TRBV29-1 to TRBJ2-1; D is perhaps TRBD1 or TRBD2 (5 bases each). The germline V gene has CDR1 SQVTM and CDR2 ANQGSEA. V was clipped by 7 bases and J by 8 bases, with 12 bases between them. The CDR3 is made up of 11 amino acids. The CDR3 region is CSGDRVDEQFF. As DNA, the CDR3 is TGCAGCGGGGACCGGGTCGATGAGCAGTTCTTC.

This sequence joins TRBV28 and TRBJ2-1, with no clear D. The CDR3 is 11 amino acids. Germline CDR1 MDHEN, CDR2 SYDVKM. V was shortened by 7 bases and J by 8 bases, with 9 bases between the two germline ends. The CDR3 protein is CASTAEYEQFF. The CDR3 DNA is TGTGCCAGCACCGCTGAGTATGAGCAGTTCTTC.

The chain employs TRBV10-3 and TRBJ2-1; TRBD1 matches at 9 bases. With 9 bases clipped from V and 5 bases from J, the junction kept 5 bases outside the gene matches. CDR1 and CDR2 from the germline V gene are ENHRY and SYGVKD. CDR3 length equals 13 residues. The CDR3 region has the DNA TGTGCCATTGGACAGGGGTTCGACAATGAGCAGTTCTTC. Translating gives CAIGQGFDNEQFF.

V is TRBV27 and J is TRBJ1-2; the match to TRBD1 covers 7 bases. The CDR3 runs 13 residues. V lost 10 bases to trimming and J lost 4 bases; unmatched junction nucleotides: 9. CDR1 is MNHEY and CDR2 is SMNVEV in the germline V gene (reference sequence). CDR3 in amino acids: CATHRGSGYGYTF. The CDR3, as DNA: TGTGCCACCCACAGGGGTTCGGGCTATGGCTACACCTTC.

The chain links TRBV23-1 to TRBJ1-5; 8 bases align to TRBD1. TRBV23-1 is marked as an open reading frame, function uncertain. CDR3 length equals 17 residues. With 0 bases clipped from V and 5 bases from J, the junction kept 9 bases outside the gene matches. Here the CDR3 reads CASSQSPPYRGDQPQHF. The CDR3 nucleotides are TGCGCCAGCAGTCAATCACCTCCGTACAGGGGGGATCAGCCCCAGCATTTT.